This paragraph covers one TCR beta chain sequence. Clones were sequenced by immunoSEQ multiplex PCR, and TCRdb holds only the in-frame ones, with some missing. The sample has about 120,000 clones, 80% to 90% seen once. The sample originates from a study of blood T cell repertoires in COVID-19. Study as a whole: Samples came from the United States, Italy and Spain, spanning acute and convalescent COVID-19. PBMCs, B-cell-depleted T cells, or T cells were the source of the cDNA or gDNA that made up the material.

This TCR was sampled from a woman aged 50 to 60 with acute or convalescent COVID-19. The specimen was peripheral blood.

CDR3: CASSGSRGNEQFF. The CDR3 nucleotides read TGTGCCAGCAGCGGCAGTCGGGGAAATGAGCAGTTCTTC. The rearrangement links TRBV7-3 to TRBJ2-1; weak D call: TRBD2 (5 bases). There are 13 residues in the CDR3. V was shortened by 5 bases and J by 7 bases, with 12 bases between the two germline ends. Germline V CDR1 and CDR2: SGHTA, FQGTGA.